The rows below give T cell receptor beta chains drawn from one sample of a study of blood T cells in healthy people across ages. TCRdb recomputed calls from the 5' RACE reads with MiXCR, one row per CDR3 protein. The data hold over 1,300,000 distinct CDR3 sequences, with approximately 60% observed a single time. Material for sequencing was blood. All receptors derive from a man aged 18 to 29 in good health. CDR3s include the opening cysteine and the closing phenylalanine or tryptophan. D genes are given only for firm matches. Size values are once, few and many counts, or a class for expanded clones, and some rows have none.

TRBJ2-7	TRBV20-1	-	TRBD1	CSAYDRGLGEQYF	TGCAGTGCTTACGACAGGGGGTTAGGCGAGCAGTACTTC
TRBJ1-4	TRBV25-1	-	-	CASRGPAAFNEKLFF	TGTGCCAGCAGGGGCCCGGCAGCCTTTAATGAAAAACTGTTTTTT
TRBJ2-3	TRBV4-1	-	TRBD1	CASSLGPGQGTGEQYF	TGCGCCAGCAGCCTAGGACCGGGACAGGGGACCGGTGAGCAGTATTTT
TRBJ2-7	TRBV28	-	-	CASSLSPGDTYEQYF	TGTGCCAGCAGTTTATCACCAGGGGATACCTACGAGCAGTACTTC
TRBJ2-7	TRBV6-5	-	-	CASSFWAGKNYEQYF	TGTGCCAGCAGTTTTTGGGCAGGGAAGAACTACGAGCAGTACTTC
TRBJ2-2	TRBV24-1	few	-	CATSEPGVTGELFF	TGTGCCACCAGTGAACCAGGGGTCACCGGGGAGCTGTTTTTT
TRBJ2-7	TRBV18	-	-	CASSPPVGHRAYEQYF	TGTGCCAGCTCACCACCGGTGGGACACCGGGCCTACGAGCAGTACTTC
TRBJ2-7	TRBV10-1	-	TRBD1	CASKGPGTGGAYEQYF	TGCGCCAGCAAAGGTCCCGGGACAGGGGGGGCCTACGAGCAGTACTTC
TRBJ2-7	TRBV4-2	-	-	CASSQDLAPGEQYF	TGTGCCAGCAGCCAAGATTTGGCCCCCGGCGAGCAGTACTTC
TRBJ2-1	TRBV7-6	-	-	CASSLGLVGIINEQFF	TGTGCCAGCAGCTTGGGGCTAGTAGGGATAATCAATGAGCAGTTCTTC
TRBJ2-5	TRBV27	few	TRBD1	CASSLGTDSLQETQYF	TGTGCCAGCAGTTTGGGGACAGACTCATTACAAGAGACCCAGTACTTC
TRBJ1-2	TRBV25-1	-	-	CASSGNKAVYGYTF	TGTGCCAGCAGTGGAAACAAGGCTGTGTATGGCTACACCTTC
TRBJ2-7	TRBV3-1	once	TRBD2	CASRLGGASNEQYF	TGTGCCAGCAGGCTCGGGGGGGCTAGCAACGAGCAGTACTTC
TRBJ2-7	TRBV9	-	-	CASSVGRDNDYEQYF	TGTGCCAGCAGCGTAGGCCGGGACAATGACTACGAGCAGTACTTC
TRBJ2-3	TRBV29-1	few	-	CSVTGYQEDTQYF	TGCAGCGTTACTGGCTACCAGGAAGATACGCAGTATTTT
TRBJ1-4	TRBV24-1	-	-	CAIGDGPSEKLFF	TGTGCCATCGGGGACGGCCCTTCGGAAAAACTGTTTTTT
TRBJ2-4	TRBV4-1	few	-	CASSQGPLSKNIQYF	TGCGCCAGCAGCCAAGGGCCCCTCTCCAAAAACATTCAGTACTTC
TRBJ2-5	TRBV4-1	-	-	CASSQGSMVQETQYF	TGCGCCAGCAGCCAAGGGTCAATGGTCCAAGAGACCCAGTACTTC
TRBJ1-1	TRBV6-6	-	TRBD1	CASSYEWDRLNTEAFF	TGTGCCAGCAGTTACGAGTGGGACAGGTTGAACACTGAAGCTTTCTTT
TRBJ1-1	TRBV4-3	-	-	CASSQEAHWNTEAFF	TGCGCCAGCAGCCAAGAGGCCCACTGGAACACTGAAGCTTTCTTT
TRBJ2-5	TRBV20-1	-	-	CSARGGSSEETQYF	TGCAGTGCTAGAGGTGGGAGTTCCGAAGAGACCCAGTACTTC
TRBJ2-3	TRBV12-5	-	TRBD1	CASGLDPGQGAGTLYF	TGTGCTAGTGGTTTGGACCCGGGACAGGGGGCAGGGACGCTGTATTTT
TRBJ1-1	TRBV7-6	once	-	CASSLDTRGGPGTEAFF	TGTGCCAGCAGCTTAGACACCCGGGGAGGCCCTGGAACTGAAGCTTTCTTT
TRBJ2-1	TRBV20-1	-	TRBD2	CSAPGTSGPYNEQFF	TGCAGTGCTCCCGGGACTAGCGGACCCTACAATGAGCAGTTCTTC
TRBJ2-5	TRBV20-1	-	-	CSARDEVGETQYF	TGCAGTGCTAGAGATGAGGTGGGGGAGACCCAGTACTTC
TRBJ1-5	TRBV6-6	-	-	CASSYSPVGQPQHF	TGTGCCAGCAGTTACTCGCCCGTGGGGCAGCCCCAGCATTTT
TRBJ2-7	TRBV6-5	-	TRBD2	CASSYSSSAGRERTYEQYF	TGTGCCAGCAGTTACTCGAGTTCTGCAGGGCGGGAGCGAACCTACGAGCAGTACTTC
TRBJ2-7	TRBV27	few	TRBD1	CASSSSPGTGASEQYF	TGTGCCAGCAGTTCGTCGCCCGGGACAGGGGCAAGTGAGCAGTACTTC
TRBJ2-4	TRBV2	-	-	CASSEARGGEQYF	TGTGCCAGCAGTGAAGCGCGAGGCGGGGAGCAGTACTTC
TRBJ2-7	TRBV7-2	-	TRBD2	CASSLAGGGRYF	TGTGCCAGCAGCTTAGCTGGCGGGGGGCGGTACTTC
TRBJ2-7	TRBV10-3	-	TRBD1	CAISDFPTTGTEQYF	TGTGCCATCAGTGACTTCCCTACGACAGGGACCGAGCAGTACTTC
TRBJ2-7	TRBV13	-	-	CASSFESRAYEQYF	TGTGCCAGCAGCTTTGAGAGTCGGGCCTACGAGCAGTACTTC
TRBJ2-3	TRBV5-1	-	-	CASQYTDTQYF	TGCGCCAGTCAGTACACAGATACGCAGTATTTT
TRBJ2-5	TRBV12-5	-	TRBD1	CASGKGTEQETQYF	TGTGCTAGTGGCAAAGGGACAGAACAAGAGACCCAGTACTTC
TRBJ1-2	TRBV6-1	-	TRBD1	CASSEKTGTGYTF	TGTGCCAGCAGTGAGAAGACAGGGACCGGCTACACCTTC
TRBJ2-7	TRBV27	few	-	CASSYSVIYEQYF	TGTGCCAGCAGTTATTCAGTGATCTACGAGCAGTACTTC
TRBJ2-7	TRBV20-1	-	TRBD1	CSAWDRGWYEQYF	TGCAGTGCTTGGGACAGGGGGTGGTACGAGCAGTACTTC
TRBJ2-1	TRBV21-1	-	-	CASSMREGGNEQFF	TGTGCCAGCAGCATGCGCGAAGGGGGAAATGAGCAGTTCTTC
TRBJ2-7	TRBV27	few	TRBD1	CASRTGQVHDEQYF	TGTGCCAGCAGGACGGGACAGGTCCACGACGAGCAGTACTTC
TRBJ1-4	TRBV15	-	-	CATSRAGRAEKLFF	TGTGCCACCAGCAGAGCCGGTAGGGCTGAAAAACTGTTTTTT
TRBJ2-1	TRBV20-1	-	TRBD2	CSAINTGTRPYNEQFF	TGCAGTGCTATCAATACCGGGACTAGGCCCTACAATGAGCAGTTCTTC
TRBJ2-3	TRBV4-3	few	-	CASSQDRDLARPDTQYF	TGCGCCAGCAGCCAAGACCGGGACTTGGCCCGCCCAGATACGCAGTATTTT
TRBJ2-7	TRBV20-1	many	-	CSALGGAVSYEQYF	TGCAGTGCTCTGGGGGGGGCGGTTTCCTACGAGCAGTACTTC
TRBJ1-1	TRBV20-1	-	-	CSARGGGNTEAFF	TGCAGTGCTAGGGGGGGCGGGAACACTGAAGCTTTCTTT
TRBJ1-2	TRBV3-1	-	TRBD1	CASSRDREGAYYGYTF	TGTGCCAGCAGCCGTGACAGGGAGGGGGCCTACTATGGCTACACCTTC
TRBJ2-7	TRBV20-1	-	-	CSARDRRIPHNEQYF	TGCAGTGCTAGGGACAGAAGGATTCCTCACAACGAGCAGTACTTC
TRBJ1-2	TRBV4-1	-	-	CASSQDVGPVGYTF	TGCGCCAGCAGCCAAGATGTGGGACCCGTGGGCTACACCTTC
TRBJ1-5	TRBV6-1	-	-	CASSEALVGQPQHF	TGTGCCAGCAGTGAAGCGCTCGTAGGTCAGCCCCAGCATTTT
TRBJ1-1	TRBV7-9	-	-	CASSPRLDTEAFF	TGTGCCAGCAGCCCACGTTTGGACACTGAAGCTTTCTTT
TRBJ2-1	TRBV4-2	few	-	CASSQATDLNEQFF	TGTGCCAGCAGCCAAGCCACCGACCTCAATGAGCAGTTCTTC
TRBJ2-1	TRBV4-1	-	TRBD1	CASSLQRGDRTNEQFF	TGCGCCAGCAGCCTGCAACGTGGGGACAGGACGAATGAGCAGTTCTTC
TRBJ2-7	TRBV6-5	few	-	CASSSRGAGYEQYF	TGTGCCAGCAGTTCACGCGGGGCGGGTTACGAGCAGTACTTC
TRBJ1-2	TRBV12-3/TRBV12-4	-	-	CASSFGRVNYGYTF	TGTGCCAGCAGTTTTGGCAGGGTTAACTATGGCTACACCTTC
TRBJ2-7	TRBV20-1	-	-	CSARGWGYTYEQYF	TGCAGTGCTAGAGGGTGGGGGTACACCTACGAGCAGTACTTC
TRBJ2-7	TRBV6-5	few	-	CASSRRGGEQYF	TGTGCCAGCAGTCGTCGGGGCGGCGAGCAGTACTTC
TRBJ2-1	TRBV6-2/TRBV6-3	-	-	CASSYSVYGNEQFF	TGTGCCAGCAGTTACTCGGTCTATGGGAATGAGCAGTTCTTC
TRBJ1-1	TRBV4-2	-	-	CASSQTGGGTEAFF	TGTGCCAGCAGCCAGACAGGAGGGGGCACTGAAGCTTTCTTT
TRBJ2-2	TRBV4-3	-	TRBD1	CASSRRQGANTGELFF	TGCGCCAGCAGCCGTCGACAGGGGGCGAACACCGGGGAGCTGTTTTTT
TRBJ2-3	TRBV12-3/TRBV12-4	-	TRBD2	CVSSLSLAGGQSTDTQYF	TGTGTCAGCAGTTTGAGCCTAGCGGGGGGGCAAAGCACAGATACGCAGTATTTT